This entry concerns a single T cell receptor (beta chain). V was trimmed by 0 bases and J by 6 bases, leaving 6 bases between them. This CDR3 contains 13 residues. Germline loops: CDR1 LGHNA, CDR2 YNFKEQ. TCRdb's table, derived via immunoSEQ multiplex PCR, lists solely in-frame clones and lacks some. The repertoire holds 25,000 to 30,000 clones, with roughly four fifths as singletons. This sample was included in a study of OX40 agonist ivuxolimab in advanced cancers. This chain links TRBV4-2 with TRBJ1-5; the D is unclear. The specimen was CD4+ or CD8+ T cells sorted from blood, collected in a trial of the OX40 agonist ivuxolimab. The sequence came from an adult with an advanced solid tumor such as melanoma, head and neck, liver or kidney cancer. CDR3: CASSQDQGQPQHF. The CDR3 nucleotides read TGTGCCAGCAGCCAAGATCAAGGTCAGCCCCAGCATTTT.